This entry lists 21 T cell receptor beta chains sequenced from one sample in a study of T cells in Graves' hyperthyroidism and ophthalmopathy. TCR beta CDR3 region amplification was performed from RNA transcripts. HTBI primers were the set used in a first-round RT-PCR of the TCR CDR3. TCRdb ran MiXCR on the multiplex PCR reads and lists one entry per CDR3 protein. The sample records about 200,000 distinct CDR3 sequences, around 17% being singletons. The sequenced material came from blood. These receptors were obtained from a woman aged 45-60 years with Graves' hyperthyroidism.

In its sample, this clonotype was seen a few times. CDR3 sequence: CASISTAGINSPLHF. The DNA for the CDR3 is TGTGCCAGCATCTCAACAGCAGGGATCAATTCACCCCTCCACTTT. The V and J genes are TRBV27 and TRBJ1-6; weak D call: TRBD1 (5 bases). Trimming pared 7 bases from V and 7 bases from J, leaving 17 bases between. Germline CDR1 and CDR2: MNHEY and SMNVEV (reference sequence). This CDR3 has 15 amino acids.

This clonotype was observed a few times. The gene calls are TRBV7-9 and TRBJ1-4; maybe TRBD1 (5 bases). Germline CDR1 reads SEHNR; CDR2 reads FQNEAQ (reference sequence). V dropped 3 bases and J dropped 4 bases, with 9 bases sitting between them. The CDR3 covers 14 residues. DNA for the CDR3: TGTGCCAGCAGCTTTGCAGGGAGTAATGAAAAACTGTTTTTT. Translation gives CASSFAGSNEKLFF.

The chain combines TRBV20-1 with TRBJ2-1, with D unclear. Deletions cut 6 bases from V and 7 bases from J, with 7 bases between. Germline V gives CDR1 DFQATT, CDR2 SNEGSKA (reference sequence). The CDR3 extends over 10 amino acids. The CDR3, as DNA: TGCAGTGCCTACGCGAATGAGCAGTTCTTC. Amino acid sequence: CSAYANEQFF.

This clonotype was seen a few times. This rearrangement joins TRBV20-1 to TRBJ2-1; 11 bases are a match to TRBD2. There are 15 residues in the CDR3. Losses at the gene ends were 2 bases for V and 5 bases for J; bases not matched to a gene: 5. CDR1 is DFQATT, CDR2 SNEGSKA, per germline (reference sequence). The CDR3 loop is CSARSGTSGHNEQFF. CDR3 nucleotide sequence: TGCAGTGCTAGATCCGGGACTAGCGGCCACAATGAGCAGTTCTTC.

V and J are TRBV7-9 and TRBJ1-5, with a possible D match to TRBD1 (6 bases). This CDR3 is 16 amino acids long. The germline V gene encodes CDR1 SEHNR and CDR2 FQNEAQ (reference sequence). V lost 5 bases and J 1 base, leaving 15 bases between the germline ends. Here the CDR3 reads CASSTEGGASNQPQHF. The CDR3 DNA sequence: TGTGCCAGCAGCACCGAGGGGGGGGCGAGCAATCAGCCCCAGCATTTT.

This clonotype was picked up many times. The J gene is TRBJ2-1, the V gene TRBV20-1, with TRBD1 as a possible D gene (5 bases). Between the trimmed V and J ends, which lost 2 bases and 3 bases, there was a span of 17 bases. The CDR3 covers 16 residues. Germline CDR1 reads DFQATT; CDR2 reads SNEGSKA (reference sequence). The CDR3 region is CSARSRRAAHYNEQFF. The CDR3 coding sequence is TGCAGTGCTAGATCGCGCAGGGCGGCCCACTACAATGAGCAGTTCTTC.

This clonotype has at least ten counts. The CDR3 here is CASSPSGREETQYF. CDR3 bases: TGTGCCAGCAGCCCCAGCGGGAGGGAAGAGACCCAGTACTTC. The chain couples TRBV3-1 to TRBJ2-5, with 10 bases matching TRBD2. Germline trimming cut 4 bases from V and 3 bases from J; bases unmatched to any gene: 2. The CDR3 covers 14 residues. Germline CDR1 and CDR2: LGHDT and YNNKEL (reference sequence).

At least ten counts were recorded for this clonotype. The J gene is TRBJ1-2, the V gene TRBV13; 7 bases align to TRBD1. Unmatched junction bases numbered 12, after V lost 5 bases and J lost 3 bases. CDR1 is PRHDT, CDR2 FYEKMQ, per germline (reference sequence). The CDR3 has 16 amino acids. In DNA form, the CDR3 reads TGTGCCAGCAGCCCCACCCCCCCCGGGACAGACTATGGCTACACCTTC. This codes for CASSPTPPGTDYGYTF. The variable domain in full, completed from reference TRBV13 and TRBJ1-2, reads AAGVIQSPRHLIKEKRETATLKCYPIPRHDTVYWYQQGPGQDPQFLISFYEKMQSDKGSIPDRFSAQQFSDYHSELNMSSLELGDSALYFCASSPTPPGTDYGYTFGSGTRLTVV.

In its sample, this clonotype was seen a few times. This chain joins TRBV5-1 and TRBJ2-5; no definite D call. This CDR3 is built from 12 residues. CDR1 is SGHRS and CDR2 is YFSETQ in the germline V gene. Trimming removed 7 bases from V and 1 base from J, with 8 bases in between. CDR3 coding DNA: TGCGCCAGCTCCTACGCCCAAGAGACCCAGTACTTC. It translates to CASSYAQETQYF. Full variable domain (rest looked up from reference TRBV5-1 and TRBJ2-5): KAGVTQTPRYLIKTRGQQVTLSCSPISGHRSVSWYQQTPGQGLQFLFEYFSETQRNKGNFPGRFSGRQFSNSRSEMNVSTLELGDSALYLCASSYAQETQYFGPGTRLLVL.

This clonotype showed up just a few times. Being one base from a much bigger clone, this may be a read error. CDR3 nucleotide sequence: TGCAGTGCTAGCGGGAGGGCCCACAATGAGCAGCTCTTC. Translation: CSASGRAHNEQLF. The J gene is TRBJ2-1, the V gene TRBV20-1; TRBD2 agrees at 8 bases. This CDR3 spans 13 amino acids. The germline CDR1 and CDR2 sequences are DFQATT and SNEGSKA (reference sequence).

This clonotype was observed a few times. The junction does not match germline at one end; this may be a read error. The rearrangement links TRBV7-6 to TRBJ1-1, with 8 nucleotides matching TRBD1. Germline CDR1 and CDR2: SGHVS and FNYEAQ. This CDR3 comprises 15 residues. The CDR3 nucleotides read TGTGCCAGCAGCCCCAGACAGGGGAAGAACACTGAAGCTTCCTTT. As protein: CASSPRQGKNTEASF.

In its sample, this clonotype was seen many times. The V call is TRBV6-1, the J call TRBJ1-4; D is unresolved. Trimming took off 8 bases at V and 3 bases at J, with 7 bases between the two ends. The CDR3 runs to 12 residues. Germline CDR1 reads MNHNS; CDR2 reads SASEGT. CDR3 region: CASGRPNEKLFF. The CDR3 region has the DNA TGTGCCAGCGGCCGGCCTAATGAAAAACTGTTTTTT.

A single count supports this clonotype. The rearrangement uses TRBV6-2 or TRBV6-3 and TRBJ1-5, with TRBD1 identical over 10 bases. With V trimmed by 5 bases and J by 4 bases, 8 bases remained unmatched. The germline V gene has CDR1 MNHEY and CDR2 SVGEGT. The CDR3 is 16 residues long. The CDR3 nucleotides read TGTGCCAGCAGTATAACCGGGACAGGGGTAAATCAGCCCCAGCATTTT. Translated: CASSITGTGVNQPQHF.

This clonotype has more than one count but fewer than ten. The chain carries TRBV7-6 and TRBJ2-2; 7 positions agree with TRBD1. Germline trimming cut 4 bases from V and 5 bases from J; bases unmatched to any gene: 7. The CDR3 runs 15 residues. Germline V lookup: CDR1 SGHVS, CDR2 FNYEAQ. CDR3 nucleotide sequence: TGTGCCAGCAGCTATTACAGGGGTAATACCGGGGAGCTGTTTTTT. It codes for CASSYYRGNTGELFF.

This clonotype appeared a few times. The chain couples TRBV20-1 to TRBJ2-6; no definite D call. The length of the CDR3 is 15 residues. CDR1 and CDR2 from the germline V gene are DFQATT and SNEGSKA (reference sequence). V was clipped by 7 bases and J by 0 bases, with 13 bases between them. The CDR3 is CSGYCDGSGANVLTF. CDR3 in DNA: TGCAGTGGGTATTGTGACGGCTCTGGGGCCAACGTCCTGACTTTC.

This clonotype was recorded many times. The V gene is TRBV20-1, the J gene TRBJ2-5; D is undetermined. The V gene's germline CDR1 is DFQATT and CDR2 SNEGSKA (reference sequence). The CDR3 sequence is 13 residues long. Trimming left V 6 bases short and J 5 bases short, with 16 bases between. DNA for the CDR3: TGCAGTGCCCAAAGGACGGGTGGTGAGACCCAGTACTTC. It is translated as CSAQRTGGETQYF.

The chain has TRBV6-5 and TRBJ1-2; 11 bases agree with TRBD1. Trimming took 3 bases from V and 2 from J; bases not matched to a gene: 5. From germline, CDR1 is MNHEY and CDR2 SVGAGI. This CDR3 has 16 residues. DNA for the CDR3: TGTGCCAGCAGTTATTCCCGGACAGGGGGCAACTATGGCTACACCTTC. The encoded protein is CASSYSRTGGNYGYTF.

In the case of this clonotype: It may be a read error: a sequence one base away is much more abundant. V and J are TRBV6-1 and TRBJ2-3; 15 bases are a match to TRBD2. The CDR3 loop spans 17 amino acids. Germline CDR1 is MNHNS and CDR2 is SASEGT. The CDR3 loop is CACSGLAGGRRTDTQYF. The CDR3 DNA reads TGTGCCTGCAGTGGACTAGCGGGAGGGCGGCGCACAGATACGCAGTATTTT.

This clonotype was seen repeatedly, ten times or more. V and J are TRBV2 and TRBJ2-5; no clear D. The CDR3 covers 11 residues. The V gene lost 7 bases and the J gene lost 4 bases, with 7 bases spanning the gap. Germline V gives CDR1 SNHLY, CDR2 FYNNEI. In DNA, the CDR3 is TGTGCCAGCAAGGTGGGAGAGACCCAGTACTTC. Amino acids: CASKVGETQYF. The full variable domain, its missing parts supplied by reference TRBV2 and TRBJ2-5, is EPEVTQTPSHQVTQMGQEVILRCVPISNHLYFYWYRQILGQKVEFLVSFYNNEISEKSEIFDDQFSVERPDGSNFTLKIRSTKLEDSAMYFCASKVGETQYFGPGTRLLVL.

This clonotype was detected many times. This sequence joins TRBV20-1 and TRBJ2-7; D not certain. The V end was cut by 6 bases, the J end by 6 bases, with 12 bases between. The CDR3 sequence is 11 residues long. CDR1 and CDR2 (germline): DFQATT, SNEGSKA (reference sequence). The CDR3, as DNA: TGCAGTGCCAAGGGTGTAGGCGAGCAGTACTTC. Its protein is CSAKGVGEQYF.

The CDR3 sequence is CASSLIAGGTTDTQYF. CDR3 DNA sequence: TGTGCCAGCAGCTTAATAGCGGGAGGCACCACAGATACGCAGTATTTT. The chain joins TRBV11-2 to TRBJ2-3, with 10 positions matching TRBD2. This CDR3 spans 16 amino acids. V shed 2 bases and J 2 bases; nucleotides not matched to a gene: 4. CDR1 is SGHAT, CDR2 FQNNGV, per germline. Combining the CDR3 with reference TRBV11-2 and TRBJ2-3 gives the whole variable domain EAGVAQSPRYKIIEKRQSVAFWCNPISGHATLYWYQQILGQGPKLLIQFQNNGVVDDSQLPKDRFSAERLKGVDSTLKIQPAKLEDSAVYLCASSLIAGGTTDTQYFGPGTRLTVL.